Described below is a single TCR beta chain sequence and its context. CDR1 is MNHNS and CDR2 is SASEGT in the germline V gene. This CDR3 is 14 amino acids long. Trimming pared 6 bases from V and 4 bases from J, leaving 13 bases between. The data stem from a study of cytomegalovirus exposure and HLA in healthy donors. Assay used: immunoSEQ multiplex PCR; TCRdb lists only in-frame clones, some missing. The table records tens of thousands of clones, around 90% of them present only once. Sequences were obtained from PBMCs. The sequence derives from a man younger than 35 in good health and CMV-seronegative. The V call is TRBV6-1, the J call TRBJ2-1; TRBD2 is a possible D gene (5 bases). The chain's CDR3 is CASSGRTVYNEQFF. CDR3 in DNA: TGTGCCAGCAGCGGGCGGACTGTGTACAATGAGCAGTTCTTC.